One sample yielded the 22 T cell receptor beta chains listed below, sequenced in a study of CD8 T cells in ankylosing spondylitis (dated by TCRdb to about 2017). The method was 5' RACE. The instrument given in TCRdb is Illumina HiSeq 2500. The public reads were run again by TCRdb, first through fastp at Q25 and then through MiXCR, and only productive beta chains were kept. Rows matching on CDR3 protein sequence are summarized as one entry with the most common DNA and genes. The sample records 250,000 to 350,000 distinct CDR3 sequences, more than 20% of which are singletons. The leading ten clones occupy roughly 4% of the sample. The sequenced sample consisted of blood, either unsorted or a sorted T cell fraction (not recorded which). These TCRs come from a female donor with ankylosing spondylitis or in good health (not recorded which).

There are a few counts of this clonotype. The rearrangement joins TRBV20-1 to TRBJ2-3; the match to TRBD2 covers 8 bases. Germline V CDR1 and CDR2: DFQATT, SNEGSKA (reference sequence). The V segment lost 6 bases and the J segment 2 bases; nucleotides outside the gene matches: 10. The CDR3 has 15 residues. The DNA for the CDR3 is TGCAGTGCCGCGGGCGGGAGGATCTCCACAGATACGCAGTATTTT. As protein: CSAAGGRISTDTQYF.

In nucleotides, the CDR3 is TGCGCCAGCAGCTTGGATGCTAGCGGCTACAATGAGCAGTTCTTC. Translating gives CASSLDASGYNEQFF. V gene TRBV5-1 combines with J gene TRBJ2-1, with TRBD2 matching 7 bases. Per germline, CDR1 SGHRS and CDR2 YFSETQ. Losses at the gene ends were 0 bases for V and 3 bases for J; bases not matched to a gene: 3. This CDR3 is built from 15 residues.

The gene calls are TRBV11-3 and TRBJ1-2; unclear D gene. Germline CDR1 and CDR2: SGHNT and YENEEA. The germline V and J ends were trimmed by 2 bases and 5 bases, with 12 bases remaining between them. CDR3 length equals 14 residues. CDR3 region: CASSLLGVEYGYTF. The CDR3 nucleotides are TGTGCCAGCAGCTTACTCGGGGTAGAGTATGGCTACACCTTC.

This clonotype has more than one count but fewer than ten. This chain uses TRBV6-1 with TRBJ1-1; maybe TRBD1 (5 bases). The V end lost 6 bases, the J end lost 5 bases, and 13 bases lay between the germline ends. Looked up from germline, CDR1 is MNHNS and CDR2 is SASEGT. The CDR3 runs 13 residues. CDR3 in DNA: TGTGCCAGCAGCGCCGACTGGGGGACTGAAGCTTTCTTT. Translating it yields CASSADWGTEAFF.

The CDR3 loop is CATSESSSGRTGELFF. In DNA, the CDR3 is TGTGCCACCAGTGAAAGCTCTAGCGGGAGGACCGGGGAGCTGTTTTTT. The chain uses TRBV24-1 and TRBJ2-2, with 11 bases identical to TRBD2. The CDR3 consists of 16 residues. Germline CDR1 is KGHDR and CDR2 is SFDVKD. J was trimmed by 5 bases and V by 4 bases; bases with no gene match: 5.

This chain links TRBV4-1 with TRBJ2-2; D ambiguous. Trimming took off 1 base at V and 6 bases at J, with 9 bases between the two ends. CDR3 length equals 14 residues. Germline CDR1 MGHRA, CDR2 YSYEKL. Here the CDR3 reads CASSQGLGPGELFF. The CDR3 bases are TGCGCCAGCAGCCAAGGATTGGGTCCCGGGGAGCTGTTTTTT.

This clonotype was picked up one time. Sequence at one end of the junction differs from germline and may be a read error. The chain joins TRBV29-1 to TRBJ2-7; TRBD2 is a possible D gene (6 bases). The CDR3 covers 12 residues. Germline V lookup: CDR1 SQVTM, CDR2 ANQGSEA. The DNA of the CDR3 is TGCAGCGCACCCCCCCCTAGCGACGAGCAGCACTTC. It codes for CSAPPPSDEQHF.

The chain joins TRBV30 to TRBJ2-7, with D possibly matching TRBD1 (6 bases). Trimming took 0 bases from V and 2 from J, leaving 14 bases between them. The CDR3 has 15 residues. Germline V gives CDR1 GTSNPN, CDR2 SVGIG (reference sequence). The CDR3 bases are TGTGCCTGGAGTGTCGCCCCGGACAGCACCTACGAGCAGTACTTC. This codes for CAWSVAPDSTYEQYF.

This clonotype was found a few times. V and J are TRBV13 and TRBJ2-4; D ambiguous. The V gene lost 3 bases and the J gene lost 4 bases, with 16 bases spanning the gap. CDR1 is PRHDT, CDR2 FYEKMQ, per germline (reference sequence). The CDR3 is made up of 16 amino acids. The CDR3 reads CASSFDRLDPKNIQYF. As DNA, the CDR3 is TGTGCCAGCAGCTTTGACCGTTTAGACCCAAAAAACATTCAGTACTTC. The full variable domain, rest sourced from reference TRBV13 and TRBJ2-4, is AAGVIQSPRHLIKEKRETATLKCYPIPRHDTVYWYQQGPGQDPQFLISFYEKMQSDKGSIPDRFSAQQFSDYHSELNMSSLELGDSALYFCASSFDRLDPKNIQYFGAGTRLSVL.

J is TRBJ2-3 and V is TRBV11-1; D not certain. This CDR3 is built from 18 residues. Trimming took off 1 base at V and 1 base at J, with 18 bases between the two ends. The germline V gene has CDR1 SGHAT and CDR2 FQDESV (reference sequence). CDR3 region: CASSLGEGPSTGTDTQYF. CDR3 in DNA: TGTGCCAGCAGCTTAGGTGAAGGTCCTAGTACTGGCACAGATACGCAGTATTTT.

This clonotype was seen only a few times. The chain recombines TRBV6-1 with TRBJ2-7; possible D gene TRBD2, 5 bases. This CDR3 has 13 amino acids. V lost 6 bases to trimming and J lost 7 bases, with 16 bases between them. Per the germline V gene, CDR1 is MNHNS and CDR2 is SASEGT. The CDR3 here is CASSSDWGWEQYF. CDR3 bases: TGTGCCAGCAGCTCGGACTGGGGTTGGGAGCAGTACTTC.

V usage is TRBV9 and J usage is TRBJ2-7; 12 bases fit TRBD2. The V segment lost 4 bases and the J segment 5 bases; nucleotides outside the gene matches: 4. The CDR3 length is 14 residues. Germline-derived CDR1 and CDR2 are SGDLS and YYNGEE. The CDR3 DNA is TGTGCCAGCAGCCTAACTAGCGGGAGGAACGAGCAGTACTTC. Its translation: CASSLTSGRNEQYF. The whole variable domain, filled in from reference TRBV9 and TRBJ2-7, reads DSGVTQTPKHLITATGQRVTLRCSPRSGDLSVYWYQQSLDQGLQFLIQYYNGEERAKGNILERFSAQQFPDLHSELNLSSLELGDSALYFCASSLTSGRNEQYFGPGTRLTVT.

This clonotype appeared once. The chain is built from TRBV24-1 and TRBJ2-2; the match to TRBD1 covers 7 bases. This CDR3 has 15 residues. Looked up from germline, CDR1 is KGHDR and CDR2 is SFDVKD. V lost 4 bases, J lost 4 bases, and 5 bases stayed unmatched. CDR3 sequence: CATSDPGQSTGELFF. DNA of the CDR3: TGTGCCACCAGTGACCCGGGACAGAGCACCGGGGAGCTGTTTTTT.

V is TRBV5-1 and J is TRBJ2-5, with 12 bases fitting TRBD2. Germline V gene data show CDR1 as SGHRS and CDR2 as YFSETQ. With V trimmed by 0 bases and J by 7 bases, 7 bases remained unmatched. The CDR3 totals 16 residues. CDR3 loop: CASSLDASGRAGTQYF. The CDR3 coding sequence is TGCGCCAGCAGCTTGGATGCTAGCGGGAGGGCCGGGACCCAGTACTTC.

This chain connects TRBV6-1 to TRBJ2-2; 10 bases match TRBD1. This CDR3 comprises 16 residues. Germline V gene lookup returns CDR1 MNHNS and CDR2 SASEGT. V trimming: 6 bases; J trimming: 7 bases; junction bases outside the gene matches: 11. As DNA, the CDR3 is TGTGCCAGCAGCCTAACCCGACAGGGGGCGAGCGGGGAGCTGTTTTTT. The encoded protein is CASSLTRQGASGELFF.

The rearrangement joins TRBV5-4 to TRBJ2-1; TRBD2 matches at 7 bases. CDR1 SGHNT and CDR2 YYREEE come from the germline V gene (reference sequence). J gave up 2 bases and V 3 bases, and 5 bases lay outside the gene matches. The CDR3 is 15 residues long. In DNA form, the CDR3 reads TGTGCCAGCAGCTGGGGCGGGAGCACCTACAATGAGCAGTTCTTC. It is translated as CASSWGGSTYNEQFF. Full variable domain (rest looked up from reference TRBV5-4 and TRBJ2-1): ETGVTQSPTHLIKTRGQQVTLRCSSQSGHNTVSWYQQALGQGPQFIFQYYREEENGRGNFPPRFSGLQFPNYSSELNVNALELDDSALYLCASSWGGSTYNEQFFGPGTRLTVL.

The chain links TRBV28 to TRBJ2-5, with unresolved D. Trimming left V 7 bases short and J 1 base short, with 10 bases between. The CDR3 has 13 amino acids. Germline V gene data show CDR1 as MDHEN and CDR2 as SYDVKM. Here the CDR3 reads CASKNRFQETQYF. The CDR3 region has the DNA TGTGCCAGCAAAAACAGATTCCAAGAGACCCAGTACTTC.

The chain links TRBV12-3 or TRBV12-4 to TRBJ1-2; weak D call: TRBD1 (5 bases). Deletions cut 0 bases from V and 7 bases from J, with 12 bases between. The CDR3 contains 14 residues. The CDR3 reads CASSLARTYGGYTF. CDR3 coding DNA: TGTGCCAGCAGTTTAGCGCGGACATATGGTGGCTACACCTTC.

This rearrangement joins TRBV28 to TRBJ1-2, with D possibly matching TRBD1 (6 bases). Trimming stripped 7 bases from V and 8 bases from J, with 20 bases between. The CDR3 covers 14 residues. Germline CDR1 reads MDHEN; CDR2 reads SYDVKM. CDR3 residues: CASKLQGKANGYTF. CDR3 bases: TGTGCCAGCAAACTTCAGGGGAAGGCGAACGGCTACACCTTC.

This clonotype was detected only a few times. DNA for the CDR3: TGTGCCAGCAGTTGGACAGGGCCCAAGGGGAGGATTTACGAGCAGTACTTC. Translating gives CASSWTGPKGRIYEQYF. The chain couples TRBV27 to TRBJ2-7; 8 bases match TRBD1. V lost 4 bases to trimming and J lost 4 bases; unmatched junction nucleotides: 15. Germline V gives CDR1 MNHEY, CDR2 SMNVEV (reference sequence). CDR3 length equals 17 residues.

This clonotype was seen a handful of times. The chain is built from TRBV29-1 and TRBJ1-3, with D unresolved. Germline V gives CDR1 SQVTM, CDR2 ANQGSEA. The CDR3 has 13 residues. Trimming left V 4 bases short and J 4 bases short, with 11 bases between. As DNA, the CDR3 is TGCAGCGTTGCTTCGTCGGGGGGAAACACCATATATTTT. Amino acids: CSVASSGGNTIYF.

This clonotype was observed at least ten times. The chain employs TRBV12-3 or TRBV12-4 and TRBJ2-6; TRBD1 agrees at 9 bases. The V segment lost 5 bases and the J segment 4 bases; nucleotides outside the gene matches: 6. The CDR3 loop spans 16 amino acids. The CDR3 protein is CASSEQGARGANVLTF. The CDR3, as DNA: TGTGCCAGCAGTGAACAGGGGGCGCGGGGGGCCAACGTCCTGACTTTC.